Listed here are 22 T cell receptor beta chains from one sample, sequenced in a study of beta chain features in type 1 diabetes. Expressed TCRB transcripts were sequenced because the isolated RNA had all been reverse transcribed beforehand. TCRdb's copy holds only in-frame clones and misses some; the assay was immunoSEQ multiplex PCR. The sample consists of around 180,000 clones, less than 15% of them appearing once. Sample: central memory CD4+ T cells from blood. The receptors here all came from a woman younger than 30 in good health.

As for this clone: The sample holds other DNA sequences that translate to the same CDR3. This chain joins TRBV30 and TRBJ2-7, with D maybe TRBD1 (7 bases). Germline V CDR1 and CDR2: GTSNPN, SVGIG (reference sequence). Trimming took 2 bases from V and 4 from J, leaving 9 bases between them. The CDR3 spans 12 residues. CDR3: CAWSPGGYEQYF. In nucleotides, the CDR3 is TGTGCCTGGAGTCCAGGGGGGTACGAGCAGTACTTC.

This chain uses TRBV27 with TRBJ1-4; weak D call: TRBD1 (5 bases). From germline, CDR1 is MNHEY and CDR2 SMNVEV (reference sequence). This CDR3 has 12 residues. V lost 11 bases, J lost 3 bases, and 10 bases lay in between. The CDR3 region has the DNA TGTGCCGCGGGACGGCCTAATGAAAAACTGTTTTTT. Protein product: CAAGRPNEKLFF.

This clone was seen only a few times. V gene TRBV18 combines with J gene TRBJ2-2, with TRBD1 as a possible D gene (6 bases). V dropped 4 bases and J dropped 5 bases, with 11 bases sitting between them. There are 14 residues in the CDR3. Germline V lookup: CDR1 KGHSH, CDR2 LQKENI. CDR3: CASSRDKETGELFF. The CDR3 region has the DNA TGTGCCAGCTCACGGGACAAAGAGACCGGGGAGCTGTTTTTT.

The rearrangement joins TRBV2 to TRBJ1-5, with 9 bases that match TRBD1. The V gene end was trimmed by 8 bases and the J gene end by 2 bases; junction bases not matched to a gene: 4. Germline CDR1 SNHLY, CDR2 FYNNEI. CDR3 length equals 14 residues. The CDR3: CASLRTGGNQPQHF. The CDR3 DNA reads TGTGCCAGCCTTCGGACAGGGGGCAATCAGCCCCAGCATTTT.

There are a few counts of this clone. This rearrangement joins TRBV18 to TRBJ1-5; a possible D gene is TRBD1 (5 bases). Trimming removed 0 bases from V and 1 base from J, with 10 bases in between. This CDR3 comprises 16 residues. CDR1 is KGHSH and CDR2 is LQKENI in the germline V gene. CDR3 DNA sequence: TGTGCCAGCTCACCACCGACAGCCGGGAGCAATCAGCCCCAGCATTTT. This encodes CASSPPTAGSNQPQHF.

In its sample, this clone was seen a few times. This CDR3 reads CASSLVGTSYEQYF. The DNA for the CDR3 is TGTGCCAGCAGCTTAGTGGGGACTAGCTACGAGCAGTACTTC. The chain carries TRBV11-2 and TRBJ2-7; 8 nucleotides agree with TRBD2. The V gene's germline CDR1 is SGHAT and CDR2 FQNNGV. The CDR3 length is 14 residues. Losses at the gene ends were 1 base for V and 3 bases for J; bases not matched to a gene: 2.

This clone has a handful of counts. The chain joins TRBV7-2 to TRBJ2-2, with a weak D call TRBD2 (6 bases). Germline V lookup: CDR1 SGHTA, CDR2 FQGNSA. The CDR3 is 13 residues long. V dropped 5 bases and J dropped 6 bases, with 10 bases sitting between them. CDR3 in DNA: TGTGCCAGCAGCCCACGGGACTCCGGGGAGCTGTTTTTT. Protein sequence: CASSPRDSGELFF.

V usage is TRBV4-3 and J usage is TRBJ1-1; D ambiguous. V lost 3 bases and J lost 5, with 19 bases in between. Germline CDR1 and CDR2: LGHNA and YSLEER. The CDR3 contains 16 residues. In DNA form, the CDR3 reads TGCGCCAGCAGCCAGGCAGCCACGTTACGGGGAACTGAAGCTTTCTTT. This encodes CASSQAATLRGTEAFF.

The chain recombines TRBV28 with TRBJ1-3; possible D gene TRBD1, 6 bases. V lost 4 bases to trimming and J lost 0 bases, with 13 bases between them. Looked up from germline, CDR1 is MDHEN and CDR2 is SYDVKM. This CDR3 is 16 amino acids long. In DNA, the CDR3 is TGTGCCAGCAGTTCGGGACACAGGCTCTCTGGAAACACCATATATTTT. Translated: CASSSGHRLSGNTIYF.

The chain joins TRBV6-5 to TRBJ1-2, with D perhaps matching TRBD1 (6 bases). Germline CDR1 is MNHEY and CDR2 is SVGAGI. V was clipped by 2 bases and J by 10 bases, with 17 bases between them. CDR3 size: 14 residues. The CDR3 is CASSYIRDTIPYTF. The CDR3 DNA is TGTGCCAGCAGTTACATAAGGGACACCATCCCCTACACCTTC.

In its sample, this clone was seen a few times. V gene TRBV7-2 combines with J gene TRBJ2-7, with TRBD2 matching over 10 bases. From germline, CDR1 is SGHTA and CDR2 FQGNSA. The CDR3 covers 14 residues. V trimming: 4 bases; J trimming: 5 bases; junction bases outside the gene matches: 5. The CDR3 DNA sequence: TGTGCCAGCAGCTGGACTAGCGGAAGAGACGAGCAGTACTTC. Translated, it gives CASSWTSGRDEQYF.

The chain recombines TRBV11-2 with TRBJ1-2; the match to TRBD1 covers 8 bases. The CDR3 sequence is 14 residues long. V was pared by 5 bases and J by 5 bases, with 7 bases of the junction left unmatched. Germline V lookup: CDR1 SGHAT, CDR2 FQNNGV. The CDR3 region is CASSPRQGAYGYTF. DNA of the CDR3: TGTGCCAGCAGCCCACGCCAGGGGGCTTATGGCTACACCTTC.

The chain is built from TRBV25-1 and TRBJ1-4; no clear D gene. The V gene lost 6 bases and the J gene lost 2 bases, with 7 bases spanning the gap. Germline V gene lookup returns CDR1 MGHDK and CDR2 SYGVNS. The CDR3 has 13 residues. The CDR3 region is CASSQYTNEKLFF. In DNA form, the CDR3 reads TGTGCCAGCAGCCAGTATACTAATGAAAAACTGTTTTTT.

V is TRBV29-1 and J is TRBJ2-1; perhaps TRBD2 as D (5 bases). The CDR3 is made up of 14 amino acids. Germline CDR1 is SQVTM and CDR2 is ANQGSEA. The V end lost 5 bases, the J end lost 1 base, and 12 bases lay between the germline ends. The chain's CDR3 is CSVSPEVSYNEQFF. CDR3 coding DNA: TGCAGCGTTTCCCCGGAGGTTTCCTACAATGAGCAGTTCTTC.

This clone was detected only a few times. The V and J genes are TRBV6-7 and TRBJ1-1, with no clear D. TRBV6-7 is given ORF status, its function remaining uncertain. The germline V and J ends were trimmed by 0 bases and 8 bases, with 13 bases remaining between them. This CDR3 contains 14 residues. The CDR3 DNA sequence: TGTGCCAGCAGTTACTCGGACTCGGTAGGGGAAGCTTTCTTT. Protein: CASSYSDSVGEAFF.

This clone was detected ten times or more. The chain is built from TRBV7-9 and TRBJ2-2; 7 nucleotides align to TRBD2. This CDR3 is 12 amino acids long. V shed 6 bases and J 10 bases; nucleotides not matched to a gene: 5. Germline V CDR1 and CDR2: SEHNR, FQNEAQ (reference sequence). CDR3 protein: CASRDTSAELFF. CDR3 DNA: TGTGCCAGCAGGGACACTAGCGCGGAGCTGTTTTTT.

This clone was seen only a few times. This chain joins TRBV30 and TRBJ2-2; 13 nucleotides line up with TRBD2. The CDR3 is 17 amino acids. The germline gives CDR1 GTSNPN, CDR2 SVGIG (reference sequence). With 4 bases clipped from V and 0 bases from J, the junction kept 5 bases outside the gene matches. CDR3: CAWTLLAGGPNTGELFF. The CDR3 coding sequence is TGTGCCTGGACTCTACTAGCGGGAGGGCCGAACACCGGGGAGCTGTTTTTT.

This clone was observed a few times. CDR3 residues: CASSHTLLAEFSYEQYF. In DNA, the CDR3 is TGCGCCAGCAGCCACACTCTTCTAGCGGAATTCTCCTACGAGCAGTACTTC. The V call is TRBV4-3, the J call TRBJ2-7; 7 bases line up with TRBD2. Trimming cost V 3 bases and J 0 bases; bases outside gene matches: 11. This CDR3 contains 17 residues. The V gene's germline CDR1 is LGHNA and CDR2 YSLEER.

In the case of this clone: An end of the junction does not agree with germline; a read error may underlie this. The V and J genes are TRBV28 and TRBJ2-7, with TRBD1 matching 12 bases. The CDR3 sequence is 11 residues long. Per the germline V gene, CDR1 is MDHEN and CDR2 is SYDVKM. The CDR3 reads CASSLGTGGDF. In DNA form, the CDR3 reads TGTGCCAGCAGTTTAGGGACAGGGGGCGACTTC. The full variable domain, its missing parts supplied by reference TRBV28 and TRBJ2-7, is DVKVTQSSRYLVKRTGEKVFLECVQDMDHENMFWYRQDPGLGLRLIYFSYDVKMKEKGDIPEGYSVSREKKERFSLILESASTNQTSMYLCASSLGTGGDFGPGTRLTVT.

This sequence joins TRBV13 and TRBJ2-3; 7 bases match TRBD2. The CDR3 is 16 amino acids. CDR1 and CDR2 from the germline V gene are PRHDT and FYEKMQ (reference sequence). J gave up 3 bases and V 5 bases, and 11 bases lay outside the gene matches. DNA for the CDR3: TGTGCCAGCAGCGTTAGGGAGGGAGGCTCTACAGATACGCAGTATTTT. Translating gives CASSVREGGSTDTQYF.

The sample holds a few counts of this clone. The rearrangement joins TRBV23-1 to TRBJ1-1, with a tentative D call TRBD1 (5 bases). TRBV23-1 is known as an ORF, though its function is uncertain. CDR3 length: 16 residues. Trimming stripped 0 bases from V and 5 bases from J, with 16 bases between. CDR3 loop: CASSQSEETGGTEAFF. The CDR3 DNA reads TGCGCCAGCAGTCAATCAGAGGAGACGGGGGGAACTGAAGCTTTCTTT.

This chain connects TRBV5-1 to TRBJ2-5; 7 nucleotides line up with TRBD2. Germline V gene data show CDR1 as SGHRS and CDR2 as YFSETQ. The CDR3 totals 16 residues. V gave up 2 bases and J gave up 1 base; unmatched junction bases: 8. The CDR3 region has the DNA TGCGCCAGCAGCTTAGGAGCGGGACCGTTCCAAGAGACCCAGTACTTC. It specifies CASSLGAGPFQETQYF.